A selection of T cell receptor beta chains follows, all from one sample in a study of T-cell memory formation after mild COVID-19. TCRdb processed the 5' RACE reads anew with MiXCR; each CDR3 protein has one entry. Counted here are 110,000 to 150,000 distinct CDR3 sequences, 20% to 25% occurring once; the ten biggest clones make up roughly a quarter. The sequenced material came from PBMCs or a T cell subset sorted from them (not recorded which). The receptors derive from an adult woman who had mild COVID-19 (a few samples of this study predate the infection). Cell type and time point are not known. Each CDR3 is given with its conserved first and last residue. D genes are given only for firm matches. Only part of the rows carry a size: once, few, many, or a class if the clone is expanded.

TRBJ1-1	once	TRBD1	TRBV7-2	CASSLQGVNTEAFF	TGTGCCAGCAGCTTACAGGGGGTTAACACTGAAGCTTTCTTT
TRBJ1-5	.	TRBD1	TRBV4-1	CASSLHWNEDRHPQPQHF	TGCGCCAGCAGCCTCCATTGGAATGAGGACAGGCACCCGCAGCCCCAGCATTTT
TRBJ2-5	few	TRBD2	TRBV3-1	CASSHSGLAGLHQETQYF	TGTGCCAGCAGCCATTCGGGACTAGCGGGGCTTCACCAAGAGACCCAGTACTTC
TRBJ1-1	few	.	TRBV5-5	CASSLRGGVTEAFF	TGTGCCAGCAGCCTAAGGGGGGGGGTCACTGAAGCTTTCTTT
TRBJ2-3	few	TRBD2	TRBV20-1	CSARATSGRGISTDTQYF	TGCAGTGCTAGAGCTACTAGCGGGAGAGGGATTAGCACAGATACGCAGTATTTT
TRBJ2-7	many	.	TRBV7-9	CASSPWDTGHEQYF	TGTGCCAGCAGCCCCTGGGACACCGGTCACGAGCAGTACTTC
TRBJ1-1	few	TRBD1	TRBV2	CASSVDRGSTEAFF	TGTGCCAGCAGTGTTGACAGGGGTAGCACTGAAGCTTTCTTT
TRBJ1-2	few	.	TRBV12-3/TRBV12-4	CASNWGGLGNYGYTF	TGTGCCAGCAACTGGGGGGGCCTAGGGAACTATGGCTACACCTTC
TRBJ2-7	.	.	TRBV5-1	CASSLVAHPPGEQYF	TGCGCCAGCAGCTTGGTTGCTCATCCTCCGGGGGAGCAGTACTTC
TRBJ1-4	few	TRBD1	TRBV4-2	CASSQDPAGQGDSLDEKLFF	TGTGCCAGCAGCCAAGATCCTGCGGGACAGGGGGATTCGCTCGATGAAAAACTGTTTTTT
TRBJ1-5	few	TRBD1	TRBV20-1	CSASVEGANQPQHF	TGCAGTGCTAGCGTGGAGGGGGCCAATCAGCCCCAGCATTTT
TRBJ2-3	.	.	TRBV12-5	CASGLPRRGNTQYF	TGTGCTAGTGGTTTGCCCCGACGAGGGAATACGCAGTATTTT
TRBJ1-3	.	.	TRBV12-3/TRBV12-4	CASQTDSLGNTIYF	TGTGCCAGCCAGACGGACTCCCTAGGGAACACCATATATTTT
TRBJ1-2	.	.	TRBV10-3	CAIRSEGYGYTF	TGTGCCATCAGATCAGAGGGCTATGGCTACACCTTC
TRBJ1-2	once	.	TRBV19	CASNVGGGYGYTF	TGTGCCAGTAACGTCGGCGGGGGCTATGGCTACACCTTC
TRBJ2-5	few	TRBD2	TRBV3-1	CASSQGAGGLETQYF	TGTGCCAGCAGCCAGGGAGCGGGGGGGCTGGAGACCCAGTACTTC
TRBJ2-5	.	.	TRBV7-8	CASRSQPGAGETQYF	TGTGCCAGCAGATCCCAGCCAGGGGCGGGAGAGACCCAGTACTTC
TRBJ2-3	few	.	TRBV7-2	CASSLFRNTQYF	TGTGCCAGCAGCTTATTCAGAAATACGCAGTATTTT
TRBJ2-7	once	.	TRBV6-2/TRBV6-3	CASSYSVGSYEQYF	TGTGCCAGCAGTTATAGCGTGGGATCCTACGAGCAGTACTTC
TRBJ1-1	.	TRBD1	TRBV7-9	CAGQGASTEAFF	TGTGCGGGACAGGGGGCCTCGACTGAAGCTTTCTTT
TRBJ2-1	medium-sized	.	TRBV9	CASSVHTGYNEQFF	TGTGCCAGCAGCGTACATACAGGATACAATGAGCAGTTCTTC
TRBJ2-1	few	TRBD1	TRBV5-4	CASSPGGTTNEQFF	TGTGCCAGCAGCCCAGGGGGAACGACAAATGAGCAGTTCTTC
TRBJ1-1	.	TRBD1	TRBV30	CAWSLQLGTAEAFF	TGTGCCTGGAGCCTACAACTCGGGACAGCTGAAGCTTTCTTT
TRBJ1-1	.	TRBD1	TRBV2	CASSEAQGARVGFF	TGTGCCAGCAGTGAAGCGCAGGGGGCGAGAGTTGGTTTCTTT
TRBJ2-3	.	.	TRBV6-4	CASSEGGLGTDTQYF	TGTGCCAGCAGTGAGGGGGGATTGGGCACAGATACGCAGTATTTT
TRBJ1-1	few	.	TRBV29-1	CSVNLGGTEAFF	TGCAGCGTTAATCTGGGGGGCACTGAAGCTTTCTTT
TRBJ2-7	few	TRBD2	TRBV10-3	CAISPGLGPGEQYF	TGTGCCATCAGCCCGGGACTAGGCCCTGGCGAGCAGTACTTC
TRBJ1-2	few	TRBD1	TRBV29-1	CSVHQGAGGYTF	TGCAGCGTTCATCAGGGGGCGGGTGGCTACACCTTC
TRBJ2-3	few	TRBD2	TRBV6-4	CASSETSGLTDTQYF	TGTGCCAGCAGTGAGACTAGCGGACTCACAGATACGCAGTATTTT
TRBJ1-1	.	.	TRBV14	CASSPSVGTEAFF	TGTGCCAGCAGCCCATCAGTTGGCACTGAAGCTTTCTTT
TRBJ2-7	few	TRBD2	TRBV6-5	CASRLAARSEQYF	TGTGCCAGTCGACTAGCGGCTAGGAGCGAGCAGTACTTC
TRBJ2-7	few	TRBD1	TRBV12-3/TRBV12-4	CASSFGTGGSYEQYF	TGTGCCAGCAGTTTTGGGACAGGGGGTTCCTACGAGCAGTACTTC
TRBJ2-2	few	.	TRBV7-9	CASSFWGTGELFF	TGTGCCAGCAGCTTTTGGGGTACCGGGGAGCTGTTTTTT
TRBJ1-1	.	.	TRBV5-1	CASSLEGGNTEAFF	TGCGCCAGCAGCTTGGAGGGGGGGAACACTGAAGCTTTCTTT
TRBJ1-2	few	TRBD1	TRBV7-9	CASSPVPDRVDYGYTF	TGTGCCAGCAGCCCAGTACCAGACAGGGTGGACTATGGCTACACCTTC
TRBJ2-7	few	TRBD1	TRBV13	CASSIYRGRSYEQYF	TGTGCCAGCAGCATCTACAGGGGGCGGTCGTACGAGCAGTACTTC
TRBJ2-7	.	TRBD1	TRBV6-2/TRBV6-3	CASGQGKYEQYF	TGTGCCAGCGGACAGGGGAAGTACGAGCAGTACTTC
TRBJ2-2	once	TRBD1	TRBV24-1	CATSDLGTGDTGELFF	TGTGCCACCAGTGATTTGGGGACAGGGGACACCGGGGAGCTGTTTTTT
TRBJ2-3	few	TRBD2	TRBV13	CASSSFLTSGDTQYF	TGTGCCAGCAGCTCCTTTTTGACTAGCGGAGATACGCAGTATTTT
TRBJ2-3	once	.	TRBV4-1	CASSQDSSGYSTDTQYF	TGCGCCAGCAGCCAAGACTCCAGCGGGTATAGCACAGATACGCAGTATTTT
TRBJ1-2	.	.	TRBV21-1	CASNPTTVYGYTF	TGTGCCAGCAACCCAACGACAGTATATGGCTACACCTTC
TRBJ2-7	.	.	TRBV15	CATSRDEGSGSEQYF	TGTGCCACCAGCAGAGATGAAGGGTCAGGGTCCGAGCAGTACTTC
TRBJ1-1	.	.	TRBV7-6	CASSLAPQGQTEAFF	TGTGCCAGCAGCTTAGCGCCGCAGGGGCAAACTGAAGCTTTCTTT
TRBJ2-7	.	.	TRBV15	CATSVDGYEQYF	TGTGCCACCAGCGTGGACGGCTACGAGCAGTACTTC
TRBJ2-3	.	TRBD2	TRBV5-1	CASSLRLAGGPSTDTQYF	TGCGCCAGCAGCTTGAGACTAGCGGGGGGACCTAGCACAGATACGCAGTATTTT
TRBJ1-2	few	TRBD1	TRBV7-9	CASSSLGQGAGYGYTF	TGTGCCAGCAGCTCCCTTGGACAGGGGGCGGGCTATGGCTACACCTTC
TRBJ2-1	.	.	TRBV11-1	CASLGGPYNEQFF	TGTGCCAGCCTGGGGGGACCTTACAATGAGCAGTTCTTC
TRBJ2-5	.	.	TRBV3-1	CASSQGHETQYF	TGTGCCAGCAGCCAAGGTCATGAGACCCAGTACTTC
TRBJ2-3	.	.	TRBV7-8	CASSLNGRDTQYF	TGTGCCAGCAGCCTTAATGGCCGGGATACGCAGTATTTT
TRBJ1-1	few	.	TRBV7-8	CASSLVASGTLNTEAFF	TGTGCCAGCAGCTTAGTTGCCAGTGGGACTTTGAACACTGAAGCTTTCTTT
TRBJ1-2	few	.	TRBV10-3	CAISDWDGPF	TGTGCCATCAGTGACTGGGACGGACCCTTC
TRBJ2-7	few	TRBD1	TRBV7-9	CASSLVSGTGIEQYF	TGTGCCAGCAGCTTAGTCTCCGGGACAGGGATCGAGCAGTACTTC
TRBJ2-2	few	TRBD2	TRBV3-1	CASSQSGGHTGELFF	TGTGCCAGCAGCCAAAGCGGGGGGCACACCGGGGAGCTGTTTTTT
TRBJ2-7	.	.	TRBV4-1	CASSQEDLTYEQYF	TGCGCCAGCAGCCAAGAGGACCTGACCTACGAGCAGTACTTC
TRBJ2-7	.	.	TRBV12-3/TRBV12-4	CASSYGQLAYEQYF	TGTGCCAGCAGTTACGGACAGCTAGCCTACGAGCAGTACTTC